These 32 T cell receptor beta chains were all obtained from the same sample, sequenced in a study of blood T cells in healthy people across ages. Using a J-beta primer mix together with a sample-barcoded 5' primer, a second PCR was run for about 6 to 11 cycles. TCRdb ran MiXCR on the 5' RACE reads and lists one entry per CDR3 protein. The sample shows over 600,000 distinct CDR3 sequences, around 45% of them seen only once. Sequencing was done on a sample of blood. The receptor set was obtained from a man older than 75 in good health.

As to this clonotype: A much larger clone sits a single nucleotide away, making a read error possible. DNA of the CDR3: TGCGCCAGCAGCATAACCGGGACAGGGGGCCGTGAGCAGTACTTC. Translated, it gives CASSITGTGGREQYF. This chain joins TRBV5-1 and TRBJ2-5; 12 bases are a match to TRBD1. The CDR3 is 15 residues long. Germline V gene data show CDR1 as SGHRS and CDR2 as YFSETQ. Trimming at V came to 4 bases and at J to 11 bases, leaving 12 bases not matched to a gene.

This CDR3 is CASSGRTGVLYEQYF. In nucleotides, the CDR3 is TGTGCCAGCAGCGGTCGGACAGGGGTACTCTACGAGCAGTACTTC. The chain recombines TRBV7-9 with TRBJ2-4, with TRBD1 identical over 9 bases. TRBJ2-7 matches the DNA end more closely, so the J call is doubtful. This CDR3 has 15 residues. CDR1 SEHNR and CDR2 FQNEAQ come from the germline V gene (reference sequence).

This clonotype was seen a few times. The CDR3 region is CASSPTTGRLRADTQYF. CDR3 coding DNA: TGTGCCAGCAGTCCCACGACGGGGAGGCTTAGGGCAGATACGCAGTATTTT. The chain links TRBV12-3 or TRBV12-4 to TRBJ2-3; weak D call: TRBD2 (6 bases). Trimming stripped 5 bases from V and 4 bases from J, with 22 bases between. The CDR3 covers 17 residues.

This clonotype was observed a single time. The CDR3 region is CASREGNTEAFF. The DNA of the CDR3 is TGCGCCAGCCGGGAGGGGAACACTGAAGCTTTCTTT. This chain joins TRBV10-2 and TRBJ1-1; D remains unclear. V lost 8 bases to trimming and J lost 1 base, with 8 bases between them. The CDR3 consists of 12 residues. CDR1 and CDR2 (germline): WSHSY, SAAADI.

The chain links TRBV7-9 to TRBJ1-1; D not resolved. The germline V and J ends were trimmed by 4 bases and 2 bases, with 11 bases remaining between them. CDR3 size: 14 residues. Germline V gene lookup returns CDR1 SEHNR and CDR2 FQNEAQ (reference sequence). The CDR3 DNA reads as TGTGCCAGCAGCTCCATCGGCCTAAACACTGAAGCTTTCTTT. Protein sequence: CASSSIGLNTEAFF.

The chain carries TRBV5-5 and TRBJ2-7; TRBD1 or TRBD2 may be the D gene (5 bases each). Trimming stripped 6 bases from V and 7 bases from J, with 26 bases between. Germline lookup yields CDR1 SGHKS and CDR2 YYEKEE (reference sequence). The CDR3 is 16 amino acids. This CDR3 reads CASNPSPGTAVGEQYF. CDR3 in DNA: TGTGCCAGCAACCCGAGCCCCGGGACGGCGGTGGGAGAGCAGTACTTC.

The CDR3 bases are TGTGCCAGCAGTTCTCCTTCCAGGGCTCGGGAGACCCAGTACTTC. It is translated as CASSSPSRARETQYF. The rearrangement uses TRBV6-5 and TRBJ2-7, with D possibly being TRBD1 (5 bases). The J call is uncertain, as TRBJ2-5 better fits the DNA end. Germline loops: CDR1 MNHEY, CDR2 SVGAGI. The CDR3 contains 15 residues.

DNA for the CDR3: TGCAGTGCTAGAGTGGGACTTCTCACCTACAATGAGCAGTTCTTC. It yields the protein CSARVGLLTYNEQFF. The chain is built from TRBV20-1 and TRBJ2-1; maybe TRBD2 (6 bases). Trimming shortened V by 1 base and J by 2 bases, and 12 bases separated the two germline ends. This CDR3 has 15 amino acids. In germline, CDR1 is DFQATT, CDR2 SNEGSKA (reference sequence).

The rearrangement joins TRBV29-1 to TRBJ2-7, with TRBD2 identical over 8 bases. The V gene's germline CDR1 is SQVTM and CDR2 ANQGSEA. The CDR3 has 13 amino acids. The ends lost 6 bases at V and 3 bases at J; junction bases unmatched: 7. CDR3 protein: CSVLTGGNYEQYF. The CDR3 bases are TGCAGCGTGCTGACGGGGGGGAACTACGAGCAGTACTTC.

The rearrangement uses TRBV29-1 and TRBJ2-3; D is possibly TRBD1 or TRBD2 (5 bases each). This CDR3 is 13 amino acids long. Germline values: CDR1 SQVTM, CDR2 ANQGSEA. V was clipped by 7 bases and J by 0 bases, with 11 bases between them. The CDR3 loop reads CSATGRSTDTQYF. CDR3 in DNA: TGCAGCGCCACGGGACGGAGCACAGATACGCAGTATTTT.

At least ten counts were recorded for this clonotype. V gene TRBV20-1 combines with J gene TRBJ1-1; a weak D match, TRBD1 (6 bases). V was pared by 6 bases and J by 5 bases, with 19 bases between. Germline CDR1 and CDR2: DFQATT and SNEGSKA (reference sequence). The CDR3 is 14 residues long. The CDR3 protein is CSAPTGTGPTEAFF. In nucleotides, the CDR3 is TGCAGTGCACCAACAGGGACGGGCCCGACTGAAGCTTTCTTT.

CDR3 residues: CASKGEWGRTGELFF. CDR3 bases: TGTGCCAGCAAAGGGGAATGGGGGCGGACCGGGGAGCTGTTTTTT. The V call is TRBV27, the J call TRBJ2-2; TRBD1 is a possible D gene (6 bases). The CDR3 contains 15 residues. The ends were cut back, 7 bases at V and 5 bases at J, with 17 bases in the middle. Germline V lookup: CDR1 MNHEY, CDR2 SMNVEV (reference sequence).

The chain is built from TRBV6-2 or TRBV6-3 and TRBJ2-5, with TRBD2 identical over 7 bases. There are 14 residues in the CDR3. Germline trimming cut 6 bases from V and 3 bases from J; bases unmatched to any gene: 7. Germline V gives CDR1 MNHEY, CDR2 SVGEGT. This chain's CDR3 is CASSPGLRKETQYF. The CDR3 nucleotides are TGTGCCAGCAGCCCGGGACTACGGAAAGAGACCCAGTACTTC.

This chain links TRBV12-3 or TRBV12-4 with TRBJ2-5; no clear D. The J call may not be correct, given that the DNA end is closer to TRBJ2-7. The CDR3 runs to 15 residues. The CDR3 reads CASGYAVLGPHEQYF. In DNA form, the CDR3 reads TGTGCCAGCGGGTATGCGGTCCTCGGCCCCCACGAGCAGTACTTC.

This rearrangement joins TRBV12-3 or TRBV12-4 to TRBJ1-2, with unresolved D. Trimming pared 6 bases from V and 6 bases from J, leaving 8 bases between. The CDR3 contains 11 residues. The CDR3 DNA is TGTGCCAGCAGCACACGAAATGGCTACACCTTC. It specifies CASSTRNGYTF.

This clonotype was observed a handful of times. V is TRBV29-1 and J is TRBJ2-3; D unclear. Trimming left V 4 bases short and J 5 bases short, with 10 bases between. The CDR3 covers 12 residues. Germline V gene sequence: CDR1 SQVTM, CDR2 ANQGSEA. CDR3 sequence (DNA): TGCAGCGTTGTGCTCTCTGGAGATACGCAGTATTTT. Its translation: CSVVLSGDTQYF.

This clonotype was observed a handful of times. This chain links TRBV11-3 with TRBJ2-1; no clear D gene. The germline V gene encodes CDR1 SGHNT and CDR2 YENEEA. Between the trimmed V and J ends, which lost 4 bases and 7 bases, there was a span of 8 bases. This CDR3 is 12 amino acids long. CDR3 residues: CASSSHLNEQFF. The CDR3 DNA sequence: TGTGCCAGCAGCTCACATCTAAATGAGCAGTTCTTC.

This chain uses TRBV7-8 with TRBJ2-7, with D perhaps TRBD2 (5 bases). Germline CDR1 and CDR2: SGHVS and FQNEAQ. Trimming took 5 bases from V and 6 from J, leaving 20 bases between them. The CDR3 totals 15 residues. The CDR3 sequence is CASSQGRLGLGEQYF. In DNA form, the CDR3 reads TGTGCCAGCAGCCAAGGACGTCTAGGACTTGGCGAGCAGTACTTC.

This clonotype was observed a few times. The chain has TRBV24-1 and TRBJ2-1; 10 bases map to TRBD2. The CDR3 sequence is 15 residues long. Germline trimming cut 4 bases from V and 6 bases from J; bases unmatched to any gene: 5. Germline V gene data show CDR1 as KGHDR and CDR2 as SFDVKD. The CDR3 bases are TGTGCCACCAGTGAACCGAGCGGGAGGGCCAATGAGCAGTTCTTC. Its protein is CATSEPSGRANEQFF.

The chain couples TRBV5-8 to TRBJ2-7; D perhaps matches TRBD2 (6 bases). Germline CDR1 and CDR2: SGHTS and YDEGEE. The CDR3 is 13 amino acids. V was cut by 6 bases and J by 4 bases, with 14 bases left in between. DNA of the CDR3: TGTGCCAGCAATAAGGTTGGGGGGTACGAGCAGTACTTC. Translated, it gives CASNKVGGYEQYF. The whole variable domain, filled in from reference TRBV5-8 and TRBJ2-7, reads EAGVTQSPTHLIKTRGQQATLRCSPISGHTSVYWYQQALGLGLQFLLWYDEGEERNRGNFPPRFSGRQFPNYSSELNVNALELEDSALYLCASNKVGGYEQYFGPGTRLTVT.

This clonotype has a handful of counts. The chain couples TRBV10-3 to TRBJ2-1; 9 bases map to TRBD2. The V and J ends lost 7 bases and 9 bases, in that order; junction bases with no gene match: 7. CDR1 ENHRY and CDR2 SYGVKD come from the germline V gene. This CDR3 region has 13 residues. The CDR3: CAINQAGGIEQFF. For the CDR3, the DNA is TGTGCCATCAATCAAGCGGGGGGTATTGAGCAGTTCTTC.

This clonotype was observed a few times. The chain couples TRBV24-1 to TRBJ2-1; tentative D call: TRBD1 (6 bases). Near its end, the DNA agrees better with TRBJ2-7, so the J call may be wrong. Germline V gene sequence: CDR1 KGHDR, CDR2 SFDVKD. The CDR3 is 15 amino acids. CDR3 DNA: TGTGCCACCAGTGAGTATGGGGGCTCCTACAATGAGCAGTACTTC. Amino acid sequence: CATSEYGGSYNEQYF.

The gene calls are TRBV6-6 and TRBJ2-7; 10 nucleotides align to TRBD2. The germline V gene encodes CDR1 MNHNY and CDR2 SVGAGI (reference sequence). CDR3 size: 15 residues. V lost 7 bases, J lost 2 bases, and 8 bases stayed unmatched. Here the CDR3 reads CASTDHGTSAYEQYF. CDR3 nucleotide sequence: TGTGCCAGCACCGACCACGGGACTAGCGCCTACGAGCAGTACTTC.

This clonotype was counted once. The CDR3 sequence: CASSAGTSGGDQETQYF. In DNA form, the CDR3 reads TGTGCCAGCAGTGCCGGGACTAGCGGGGGGGATCAAGAGACCCAGTACTTC. The genes are TRBV25-1 and TRBJ2-5; 16 positions match TRBD2. Per germline, CDR1 MGHDK and CDR2 SYGVNS. Trimming took 4 bases from V and 2 from J; bases not matched to a gene: 4. The CDR3 totals 17 residues.

As concerns this clonotype: The junction departs from the called germline gene at one end, perhaps through a read error. The J gene is TRBJ2-5, the V gene TRBV2; D may be TRBD2 (5 bases). Germline CDR1 is SNHLY and CDR2 is FYNNEI. The CDR3 extends over 16 amino acids. CDR3 nucleotide sequence: TGTACCAGCAGTACCGACTACCAAGAAATACAAGAGACCCAGAACTTC. Protein sequence: CTSSTDYQEIQETQNF.

The chain recombines TRBV28 with TRBJ2-5; no firm D call. Germline values: CDR1 MDHEN, CDR2 SYDVKM. V was trimmed by 2 bases and J by 9 bases, leaving 16 bases between them. CDR3 length: 14 amino acids. This chain's CDR3 is CASSLQSGLGSQYF. The CDR3 DNA sequence: TGTGCCAGCAGTTTACAGTCCGGTCTTGGGTCCCAGTACTTC.

This clonotype was observed many times. The V call is TRBV7-8, the J call TRBJ2-4; 12 nucleotides agree with TRBD2. The V gene end was trimmed by 0 bases and the J gene end by 7 bases; junction bases not matched to a gene: 1. Germline lookup yields CDR1 SGHVS and CDR2 FQNEAQ. The CDR3 spans 15 residues. CDR3 coding DNA: TGTGCCAGCAGCTTAGCCGGGACTAGCGGGAACATTCAGTACTTC. It yields the protein CASSLAGTSGNIQYF.

To note about this clonotype: A read error is possible here, since a much larger clone lies one base away. V and J are TRBV29-1 and TRBJ2-3; 7 bases line up with TRBD2. Germline lookup yields CDR1 SQVTM and CDR2 ANQGSEA. The CDR3 loop spans 13 amino acids. CDR3 residues: CGVGAGVTDTQYF. The CDR3 DNA sequence: TGCGGCGTTGGGGCGGGAGTCACAGATACGCAGTATTTT.

This clonotype showed up just a few times. This rearrangement joins TRBV24-1 to TRBJ2-4, with TRBD2 identical over 7 bases. V trimming: 2 bases; J trimming: 0 bases; junction bases outside the gene matches: 3. This CDR3 region has 16 residues. In germline, CDR1 is KGHDR, CDR2 SFDVKD. The CDR3 protein is CATSDSIAGAKNIQYF. DNA for the CDR3: TGTGCCACCAGTGATTCAATAGCGGGAGCCAAAAACATTCAGTACTTC.

This clonotype has just a few counts. The chain combines TRBV24-1 with TRBJ2-3; 9 bases are a match to TRBD2. With 2 bases clipped from V and 5 bases from J, the junction kept 7 bases outside the gene matches. The V gene's germline CDR1 is KGHDR and CDR2 SFDVKD. The CDR3 has 16 amino acids. Here the CDR3 DNA reads TGTGCCACCAGTGATTCGGGGCTAGCGGGAATAGATACGCAGTATTTT. Its protein is CATSDSGLAGIDTQYF.

J is TRBJ2-1 and V is TRBV14; D is undetermined. Germline values: CDR1 SGHDN, CDR2 FVKESK. Trimming cost V 1 base and J 3 bases, with 4 bases left between them. The CDR3 has 13 amino acids. The CDR3 sequence: CASSQGLYNEQFF. The CDR3 nucleotides read TGTGCCAGCAGCCAAGGACTCTACAATGAGCAGTTCTTC.

The chain links TRBV20-1 to TRBJ2-1; 7 bases are a match to TRBD2. The CDR3 consists of 14 residues. Per germline, CDR1 DFQATT and CDR2 SNEGSKA (reference sequence). The chain's CDR3 is CSVSAGGGINEQFF. CDR3 nucleotide sequence: TGCAGCGTATCCGCCGGGGGAGGGATCAATGAGCAGTTCTTC.